The rows below give T cell receptor beta chains drawn from one sample of a study of T-cell reconstitution after alpha-beta-depleted transplantation in children. TCRdb recomputed calls from the PCR reads with MiXCR, one row per CDR3 protein. The repertoire includes 500,000 to 650,000 distinct CDR3 sequences, about 10% of them detected once, and 12% to 15% sits in the top ten. The source material was PBMCs, mostly from graft donor cells, sampled 180 days after TCRalphabeta/CD19-depleted stem cell transplant. These receptors all stem from a female patient aged 2-10 years who had a stem cell transplant for aplastic anemia, so the T cells may come from the graft donor. Each CDR3 is given with its conserved first and last residue. A D gene is named only where the DNA matches it firmly. The size entry is marked missing in some rows and otherwise reads once, few, many or a size class.

J gene	D gene	clone size	V gene	CDR3 protein	CDR3 DNA
TRBJ1-4	NA	many	TRBV18	CASSQRGEKLFF	TGTGCCAGCTCACAAAGGGGTGAAAAACTGTTTTTT
TRBJ2-3	TRBD2	few	TRBV5-1	CASSLGTSGRRSTDTQYF	TGCGCCAGCAGCTTGGGGACTAGCGGGAGACGGAGCACAGATACGCAGTATTTT
TRBJ2-7	NA	NA	TRBV28	CASSSTGTSKYEQYF	TGTGCCAGCAGTTCGACCGGGACTTCGAAATACGAGCAGTACTTC
TRBJ2-1	TRBD1	few	TRBV5-1	CASRETGDYNEQFF	TGCGCCAGCAGGGAGACAGGGGACTACAATGAGCAGTTCTTC
TRBJ1-5	NA	NA	TRBV2	CASSRIDRIPNQPQHF	TGTGCCAGCAGTCGAATCGACAGAATACCCAATCAGCCCCAGCATTTT
TRBJ2-7	TRBD2	few	TRBV12-3/TRBV12-4	CASSWEGLTYEQYF	TGTGCCAGCAGTTGGGAGGGGTTGACCTACGAGCAGTACTTC
TRBJ2-1	TRBD2	many	TRBV28	CASSLLAGSYNEQFF	TGTGCCAGCAGTTTACTAGCGGGATCGTACAATGAGCAGTTCTTC
TRBJ2-7	NA	NA	TRBV28	CASSLNQWGPRDYEQYF	TGTGCCAGCAGTTTGAATCAGTGGGGACCCCGGGACTACGAGCAGTACTTC
TRBJ1-5	NA	NA	TRBV20-1	CSASISDSSSNQPQHF	TGCAGTGCTAGTATTTCTGACAGTTCAAGCAATCAGCCCCAGCATTTT
TRBJ1-1	NA	NA	TRBV7-2	CASSLESREAFF	TGTGCCAGCAGCTTAGAATCCCGCGAAGCTTTCTTT
TRBJ2-2	TRBD1	few	TRBV28	CASRYPGTANTGELFF	TGTGCCAGCAGGTACCCCGGGACAGCGAACACCGGGGAGCTGTTTTTT
TRBJ1-2	TRBD1	few	TRBV5-1	CASSSPGQGNYGYTF	TGCGCCAGCAGCTCCCCGGGACAGGGGAACTATGGCTACACCTTC
TRBJ2-7	NA	once	TRBV12-3/TRBV12-4	CASSFYSEGQGFSYEQYF	TGTGCCAGCAGTTTCTATTCCGAGGGCCAGGGCTTCTCCTACGAGCAGTACTTC
TRBJ1-6	NA	few	TRBV25-1	CASSQQNSPLHF	TGTGCCAGCAGTCAACAGAATTCACCCCTCCACTTT
TRBJ1-4	NA	few	TRBV20-1	CSARSQGDEKLFF	TGCAGTGCTAGGTCACAGGGTGATGAAAAACTGTTTTTT
TRBJ2-1	TRBD2	NA	TRBV20-1	CSARDQVMRGPSGYNEQFF	TGCAGTGCTAGAGATCAAGTAATGAGAGGGCCTAGCGGTTACAATGAGCAGTTCTTC
TRBJ2-1	NA	few	TRBV7-9	CASSWAGGSYNEQFF	TGTGCCAGCAGCTGGGCCGGGGGTTCCTACAATGAGCAGTTCTTC
TRBJ1-3	TRBD1	NA	TRBV2	CASSRQGLSGNTIYF	TGTGCCAGCAGTCGACAGGGGCTCTCTGGAAACACCATATATTTT
TRBJ2-4	TRBD1	few	TRBV5-5	CASSTRTGLAKNIQYF	TGTGCCAGCAGCACCCGGACAGGGCTAGCCAAAAACATTCAGTACTTC
TRBJ2-1	TRBD2	once	TRBV5-1	CASSSNGGAYNEQFF	TGCGCCAGCAGCTCTAACGGGGGGGCCTACAATGAGCAGTTCTTC
TRBJ2-7	NA	many	TRBV6-1	CASNPRTDMTYEQYF	TGTGCCAGCAACCCACGGACGGATATGACCTACGAGCAGTACTTC
TRBJ2-3	NA	many	TRBV12-3/TRBV12-4	CASTRFIRPSTDTQYF	TGTGCCAGCACCAGGTTTATTCGCCCTAGCACAGATACGCAGTATTTT
TRBJ2-1	TRBD1	NA	TRBV28	CASSAGTGDFNEQFF	TGTGCCAGCAGTGCCGGGACAGGGGATTTTAATGAGCAGTTCTTC
TRBJ1-3	TRBD1	many	TRBV5-6	CASSPTGVGTIYF	TGTGCCAGCAGCCCAACAGGGGTTGGAACCATATATTTT
TRBJ2-1	TRBD1	NA	TRBV11-1	CASSDVLTGAVYNEQFF	TGTGCCAGCAGCGACGTTTTGACAGGGGCCGTCTACAATGAGCAGTTCTTC
TRBJ2-5	NA	few	TRBV28	CASSFPLASAKTQYF	TGTGCCAGCAGTTTCCCCCTGGCTAGCGCTAAGACCCAGTACTTC
TRBJ2-4	NA	NA	TRBV6-2/TRBV6-3	CATQIVAKNIQYF	TGTGCCACACAAATCGTAGCCAAAAACATTCAGTACTTC
TRBJ2-7	TRBD2	few	TRBV7-9	CASSPRGTSGYEQYF	TGTGCCAGCAGCCCTAGGGGGACTAGCGGTTACGAGCAGTACTTC
TRBJ2-5	TRBD1	NA	TRBV9	CASSPQGQGTTETQYF	TGTGCCAGCAGCCCACAGGGACAGGGGACAACGGAGACCCAGTACTTC
TRBJ2-1	NA	NA	TRBV19	CASSKIAVLNEQFF	TGTGCCAGTAGTAAAATTGCGGTTCTCAATGAGCAGTTCTTC
TRBJ2-1	TRBD2	few	TRBV10-3	CAISEAAGGPKFEQFF	TGTGCCATCAGTGAGGCGGCGGGAGGGCCAAAGTTTGAGCAGTTCTTC
TRBJ2-1	NA	NA	TRBV12-3/TRBV12-4	CASSLRASSYNEQFF	TGTGCCAGCAGTTTAAGGGCTAGTTCCTACAATGAGCAGTTCTTC
TRBJ2-7	NA	NA	TRBV21-1	CASSHNGGGGFYEQYF	TGTGCCAGCAGCCATAACGGAGGGGGCGGATTCTACGAGCAGTACTTC